The clone carrying this T cell receptor (beta chain) has more than one count but fewer than ten. Its antigen is unidentified. These data are taken from a study of T cells in Graves' hyperthyroidism and ophthalmopathy. Regarding the study as a whole: Peripheral blood also featured most of the thyroid clonotypes expanded above 0.001. Median prediction lead before ophthalmopathy onset was about 6.7 months with the model.

The length of the CDR3 is 14 residues. Trimming at V came to 4 bases and at J to 9 bases, leaving 5 bases not matched to a gene. Newly diagnosed hyperthyroidism patients aged 18 to 65 years had disease lasting under 2 months. Each diagnosis was grounded in clinical symptoms, serum thyroxine and TRAb, thyroid ultrasound, and orbital computed tomography. Authors of the study amplified TCR beta CDR3 regions from RNA transcripts. Carried out on the TCR CDR3, a first-round RT-PCR used the HTBI primer set. TCRdb recomputed calls from the multiplex PCR reads with MiXCR, one row per CDR3 protein. The sample carries around 580,000 distinct CDR3 sequences, 35% to 55% recorded once.

V and J are TRBV12-3 or TRBV12-4 and TRBJ2-7; 14 bases agree with TRBD2. Sequencing input: peripheral blood or thyroid tissue (not recorded which). The clonotype comes from a woman younger than 30 with Graves' hyperthyroidism. The CDR3 loop reads CASSSGTSGSRQYF. CDR3 DNA: TGTGCCAGCAGTTCCGGGACTAGCGGGAGTCGGCAGTACTTC.